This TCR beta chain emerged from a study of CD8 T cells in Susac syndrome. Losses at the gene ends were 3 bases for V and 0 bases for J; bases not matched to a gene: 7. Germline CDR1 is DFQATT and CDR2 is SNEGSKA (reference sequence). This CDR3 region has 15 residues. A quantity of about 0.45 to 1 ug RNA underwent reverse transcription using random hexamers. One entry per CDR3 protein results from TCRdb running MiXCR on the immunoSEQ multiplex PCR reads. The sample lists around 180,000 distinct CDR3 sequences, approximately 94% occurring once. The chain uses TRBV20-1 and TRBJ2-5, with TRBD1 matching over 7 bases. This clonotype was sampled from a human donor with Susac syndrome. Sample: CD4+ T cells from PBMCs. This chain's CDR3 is CSASGDRAYQETQYF. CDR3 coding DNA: TGCAGTGCTAGTGGTGACAGGGCTTACCAAGAGACCCAGTACTTC.